These 24 T cell receptor beta chains originate from one sample sequenced in a study of T-cell reconstitution after alpha-beta-depleted transplantation in children. Unique molecular identifiers were used to barcode this TCRbeta library. TCRdb ran MiXCR on the PCR reads and lists one entry per CDR3 protein. Found here are around 600,000 distinct CDR3 sequences, 23% of them singletons; the top ten hold roughly 15%. Sequenced here: PBMCs, mostly from graft donor cells, sampled 360 days after TCRalphabeta/CD19-depleted stem cell transplant. The source is a boy under two years old who had a stem cell transplant for acute myeloid leukemia, so the T cells may come from the graft donor.

This clonotype was detected a few times. This chain links TRBV6-2 or TRBV6-3 with TRBJ2-1; 8 bases map to TRBD1. Germline values: CDR1 MNHEY, CDR2 SVGEGT. V shed 5 bases, J shed 9 bases, and the junction held 12 bases outside the gene matches. This CDR3 is built from 15 residues. The CDR3 is CASSLLGQGTAEQFF. DNA of the CDR3: TGTGCCAGCAGTCTTCTCGGACAGGGTACGGCTGAGCAGTTCTTC.

V and J are TRBV6-1 and TRBJ1-5, with 7 nucleotides matching TRBD1. The junction had 5 bases not matched to a gene; V was cut back by 6 bases and J by 6 bases. The CDR3 length is 13 residues. The germline V gene encodes CDR1 MNHNS and CDR2 SASEGT. The CDR3 loop reads CASSKGAVQPQHF. The CDR3 DNA is TGTGCCAGCAGCAAGGGGGCAGTTCAGCCCCAGCATTTT.

The chain employs TRBV15 and TRBJ2-1; D remains unclear. The V gene's germline CDR1 is LNHNV and CDR2 YYDKDF (reference sequence). V was cut by 9 bases and J by 4 bases, with 13 bases left in between. The CDR3 sequence is 13 residues long. The CDR3 DNA reads TGTGCCACTGTAGGTCAGCGTTACAATGAGCAGTTCTTC. It specifies CATVGQRYNEQFF.

The rearrangement joins TRBV4-3 to TRBJ2-1, with D unclear. The CDR3 has 15 residues. The germline V and J ends were trimmed by 0 bases and 0 bases, with 6 bases remaining between them. The V gene's germline CDR1 is LGHNA and CDR2 YSLEER. The CDR3 reads CASSQDPRSYNEQFF. The CDR3 DNA is TGCGCCAGCAGCCAAGACCCTCGCTCCTACAATGAGCAGTTCTTC.

The chain is built from TRBV29-1 and TRBJ1-1; D ambiguous. The length of the CDR3 is 13 residues. The germline V gene encodes CDR1 SQVTM and CDR2 ANQGSEA. V was clipped by 6 bases and J by 2 bases, with 13 bases between them. The CDR3 DNA is TGCAGCGTGGCCCCCAAGTACAACACTGAAGCTTTCTTT. It yields the protein CSVAPKYNTEAFF.

This clonotype appeared a few times. CDR3 sequence reads: CASSPSGNLRPQHF. As DNA, the CDR3 is TGTGCCAGCAGTCCCTCAGGGAACTTGAGGCCCCAGCATTTT. This chain links TRBV6-1 with TRBJ1-5; D is perhaps TRBD1 (5 bases). Trimming removed 5 bases at V and 9 bases at J, with 17 bases between. CDR1 and CDR2 from the germline V gene are MNHNS and SASEGT. The CDR3 is 14 amino acids.

The V gene is TRBV28, the J gene TRBJ1-1; D gene uncertain. Trimming cost V 6 bases and J 3 bases, with 11 bases left between them. Germline CDR1 is MDHEN and CDR2 is SYDVKM. There are 13 residues in the CDR3. The CDR3 protein is CASRPNPDTEAFF. In DNA, the CDR3 is TGTGCCAGCAGACCTAACCCGGACACTGAAGCTTTCTTT.

V and J are TRBV11-2 and TRBJ2-7; 14 bases line up with TRBD2. CDR1 and CDR2 (germline): SGHAT, FQNNGV. CDR3 length equals 18 residues. V shed 5 bases, J shed 2 bases, and the junction held 11 bases outside the gene matches. The CDR3 region is CASSQERLAGGRTYEQYF. CDR3 coding DNA: TGTGCCAGCAGCCAAGAGAGACTAGCGGGGGGGCGGACCTACGAGCAGTACTTC.

This clonotype was found many times. V usage is TRBV5-1 and J usage is TRBJ2-5; tentatively, D is TRBD1 (6 bases). Germline V CDR1 and CDR2: SGHRS, YFSETQ. This CDR3 region has 13 residues. The V and J ends lost 4 bases and 13 bases respectively, with 20 bases between them. This CDR3 is CASSPQTPGHLYF. The CDR3 nucleotides read TGCGCCAGCAGCCCCCAGACGCCGGGACATTTGTACTTC.

This clonotype occurred a few times. V is TRBV28 and J is TRBJ2-5; a possible D gene is TRBD2 (5 bases). The V end lost 8 bases, the J end lost 1 base, and 14 bases lay between the germline ends. The CDR3 runs 14 residues. Germline V lookup: CDR1 MDHEN, CDR2 SYDVKM. The CDR3 sequence is CASEDAGIQETQYF. The CDR3, as DNA: TGTGCCAGCGAAGACGCGGGCATCCAAGAGACCCAGTACTTC.

V usage is TRBV12-5 and J usage is TRBJ2-1; D is possibly TRBD2 (5 bases). This CDR3 contains 14 residues. V lost 2 bases and J 9 bases, leaving 14 bases between the germline ends. Germline V gene data show CDR1 as LGHNT and CDR2 as FRNRAP. CDR3 protein: CASGLFILAGEQFF. The CDR3 DNA reads TGTGCTAGTGGTTTGTTTATTCTAGCAGGTGAGCAGTTCTTC. The full variable domain, in which reference TRBV12-5 and TRBJ2-1 provide the parts outside the CDR3, is DARVTQTPRHKVTEMGQEVTMRCQPILGHNTVFWYRQTMMQGLELLAYFRNRAPLDDSGMPKDRFSAEMPDATLATLKIQPSEPRDSAVYFCASGLFILAGEQFFGPGTRLTVL.

This clonotype occurred a few times. The V gene is TRBV6-5, the J gene TRBJ2-5, with D perhaps matching TRBD1 (6 bases). The CDR3 totals 14 residues. Trimming stripped 4 bases from V and 3 bases from J, with 12 bases between. CDR1 is MNHEY and CDR2 is SVGAGI in the germline V gene. The CDR3 protein is CASSSMTGEETQYF. For the CDR3, the DNA is TGTGCCAGCAGTTCCATGACAGGAGAAGAGACCCAGTACTTC.

This clonotype has just a few counts. The chain employs TRBV7-2 and TRBJ2-1, with D unclear. Germline V gene lookup returns CDR1 SGHTA and CDR2 FQGNSA. The CDR3 contains 12 residues. Trimming stripped 3 bases from V and 9 bases from J, with 9 bases between. CDR3 nucleotides: TGTGCCAGCAGCTTGGGTATGGGTGAGCAGTTCTTC. It codes for CASSLGMGEQFF. Based on the CDR3 plus reference TRBV7-2 and TRBJ2-1, the full variable domain is GAGVSQSPSNKVTEKGKDVELRCDPISGHTALYWYRQSLGQGLEFLIYFQGNSAPDKSGLPSDRFSAERTGGSVSTLTIQRTQQEDSAVYLCASSLGMGEQFFGPGTRLTVL.

This clonotype showed up many times. The chain recombines TRBV4-1 with TRBJ2-3; possibly TRBD1 or TRBD2 for D (5 bases each). Germline lookup yields CDR1 MGHRA and CDR2 YSYEKL. Trimming shortened V by 5 bases and J by 4 bases, and 13 bases separated the two germline ends. The CDR3 has 14 residues. CDR3 loop: CASSTDGGADTQYF. CDR3 coding DNA: TGCGCCAGCAGCACGGATGGGGGTGCAGATACGCAGTATTTT.

The J gene is TRBJ2-2, the V gene TRBV12-3 or TRBV12-4; the D gene is possibly TRBD1 (6 bases). Trimming left V 5 bases short and J 6 bases short, with 25 bases between. There are 18 residues in the CDR3. The CDR3 loop is CASSPFFPTGPNPGELFF. The CDR3 DNA reads TGTGCCAGCAGTCCCTTTTTCCCGACAGGACCCAACCCCGGGGAGCTGTTTTTT.

The chain has TRBV7-2 and TRBJ1-2; TRBD1 might be the D (6 bases). Trimming left V 1 base short and J 5 bases short, with 11 bases between. This CDR3 comprises 14 residues. CDR1 and CDR2 (germline): SGHTA, FQGNSA. The CDR3 here is CASSLGTQGYGYTF. The CDR3 DNA reads as TGTGCCAGCAGCTTAGGAACCCAGGGGTATGGCTACACCTTC.

The chain links TRBV7-8 to TRBJ1-1; possible D gene TRBD1, 6 bases. Germline CDR1 and CDR2: SGHVS and FQNEAQ. The CDR3 covers 16 residues. V was cut by 3 bases and J by 3 bases, with 17 bases left in between. The CDR3 DNA is TGTGCCAGCAGCTTGGGGCCACAGGGCGTTTACACTGAAGCTTTCTTT. This gives the protein CASSLGPQGVYTEAFF. Based on the CDR3 plus reference TRBV7-8 and TRBJ1-1, the full variable domain is GAGVSQSPRYKVAKRGQDVALRCDPISGHVSLFWYQQALGQGPEFLTYFQNEAQLDKSGLPSDRFFAERPEGSVSTLKIQRTQQEDSAVYLCASSLGPQGVYTEAFFGQGTRLTVV.

The V call is TRBV4-3, the J call TRBJ2-3; tentatively, D is TRBD2 (5 bases). V lost 0 bases and J 2 bases, leaving 15 bases between the germline ends. There are 17 residues in the CDR3. CDR1 LGHNA and CDR2 YSLEER come from the germline V gene. DNA of the CDR3: TGCGCCAGCAGCCAAGATACCGGGGAAAGACCCACAGATACGCAGTATTTT. Its translation: CASSQDTGERPTDTQYF.

The chain employs TRBV7-2 and TRBJ2-7, with D perhaps matching TRBD2 (5 bases). Germline CDR1 is SGHTA and CDR2 is FQGNSA. Trimming pared 4 bases from V and 6 bases from J, leaving 19 bases between. The CDR3 covers 15 residues. The CDR3 DNA reads as TGTGCCAGCAGCTCCCTAAGACTCGGGGTTCGCGAGCAGTACTTC. It specifies CASSSLRLGVREQYF.

V is TRBV10-3 and J is TRBJ2-1; weak D call: TRBD1 (6 bases). The CDR3 sequence is 15 residues long. Trimming shortened V by 0 bases and J by 6 bases, and 12 bases separated the two germline ends. From germline, CDR1 is ENHRY and CDR2 SYGVKD. CDR3 loop: CAISESNRVLNEQFF. The CDR3 region has the DNA TGTGCCATCAGTGAGTCTAACAGGGTTCTCAATGAGCAGTTCTTC.

This clonotype occurred a few times. The rearrangement links TRBV20-1 to TRBJ2-7, with TRBD2 matching 16 bases. Losses at the gene ends were 5 bases for V and 4 bases for J; bases not matched to a gene: 14. This CDR3 is built from 18 residues. Looked up from germline, CDR1 is DFQATT and CDR2 is SNEGSKA (reference sequence). In DNA form, the CDR3 reads TGCAGTGCTGTAGCCGGGACTAGCGGGGGGGGTCTTCTGTACGAGCAGTACTTC. It yields the protein CSAVAGTSGGGLLYEQYF.

In its sample, this clonotype was seen a few times. The chain uses TRBV12-3 or TRBV12-4 and TRBJ2-7; either TRBD1 or TRBD2 may supply D (5 bases each). The CDR3 runs 13 residues. Between the trimmed V and J ends, which lost 6 bases and 0 bases, there was a span of 9 bases. This CDR3 reads CASRPGPSYEQYF. In DNA, the CDR3 is TGTGCCAGCAGACCGGGACCCTCCTACGAGCAGTACTTC.

This clonotype has ten or more counts. The V call is TRBV29-1, the J call TRBJ2-7; D is unclear. This CDR3 contains 12 residues. Trimming left V 4 bases short and J 6 bases short, with 13 bases between. Germline loops: CDR1 SQVTM, CDR2 ANQGSEA. CDR3 in amino acids: CSVATLVGEQYF. CDR3 sequence (DNA): TGCAGCGTTGCGACACTGGTCGGCGAGCAGTACTTC.

This clonotype was counted only a few times. The rearrangement links TRBV6-1 to TRBJ2-6, with 11 positions matching TRBD2. Germline loops: CDR1 MNHNS, CDR2 SASEGT. CDR3 length equals 18 residues. Losses at the gene ends were 7 bases for V and 1 base for J; bases not matched to a gene: 9. The CDR3 coding sequence is TGTGCCAGCACCTACCTGGGACTAGCGGAGTCTGGGGCCAACGTCCTGACTTTC. Translation: CASTYLGLAESGANVLTF.